The 12 T cell receptor beta chains reported below all come from one sample, sequenced in a study of molecular identifiers for immune sequencing clone quantification. TCRdb processed the PCR reads anew with MiXCR; each CDR3 protein has one entry. Seen here are about 640,000 distinct CDR3 sequences, 20% observed once, and the top ten hold 0.85%. What was sequenced was naive CD8+ T cells from blood, with Jurkat cell RNA spiked in. As for subset: FACS-sorted CD8+CD4-CCR7+CD45RA+ naive T cells. These receptors were collected from a human donor in good health. Some libraries in this study had Jurkat cell RNA spiked in.

This clonotype has a count of ten or more. This chain connects TRBV7-9 to TRBJ2-7, with TRBD2 matching 9 bases. The CDR3 has 15 amino acids. Unmatched junction bases numbered 5, after V lost 2 bases and J lost 3 bases. In germline, CDR1 is SEHNR, CDR2 FQNEAQ (reference sequence). CDR3 sequence reads: CASSLIASGDYEQYF. The CDR3 nucleotides read TGTGCCAGCAGCTTAATAGCTAGCGGGGACTACGAGCAGTACTTC.

The table lists this clonotype with many counts. This chain joins TRBV28 and TRBJ2-6, with D perhaps TRBD2 (5 bases). With 3 bases removed from V and 4 bases from J, the gap between germline ends came to 10 bases. This CDR3 region has 15 residues. Germline V gene data show CDR1 as MDHEN and CDR2 as SYDVKM. CDR3 loop: CASSFRGLGANVLTF. The CDR3 region has the DNA TGTGCCAGCAGTTTTCGGGGTCTGGGGGCCAACGTCCTGACTTTC.

This clonotype was counted only a few times. The chain is built from TRBV21-1 and TRBJ2-7; the table's D call, TRBD2, was not checked against the DNA. TRBV21-1 is given as a pseudogene. The CDR3 contains 19 residues. CDR3 sequence reads: CASSKAEKLAGAPRQEQYF. The CDR3 DNA sequence: TGTGCCAGCAGCAAAGCAGAGAAACTAGCGGGAGCCCCCCGTCAGGAGCAGTACTTC.

This clonotype has just a few counts. The chain couples TRBV5-6 to TRBJ2-5, with D hard to call. Trimming stripped 0 bases from V and 3 bases from J, with 6 bases between. CDR3 length equals 13 residues. The germline CDR1 and CDR2 sequences are SGHDT and YYEEEE. This CDR3 is CASSLDWKETQYF. Written as DNA, the CDR3 is TGTGCCAGCAGCTTGGACTGGAAAGAGACCCAGTACTTC.

The J gene is TRBJ2-1, the V gene TRBV19; D is tentatively TRBD1 or TRBD2 (5 bases each). V dropped 9 bases and J dropped 0 bases, with 12 bases sitting between them. The CDR3 contains 14 residues. CDR1 and CDR2 (germline): LNHDA, SQIVND (reference sequence). CDR3 DNA sequence: TGTGCCAGCGGACCAGGGAGCTCCTACAATGAGCAGTTCTTC. Protein product: CASGPGSSYNEQFF.

Ten or more counts support this clonotype. This chain uses TRBV9 with TRBJ2-7, with 8 nucleotides matching TRBD1. The CDR3 is made up of 15 amino acids. Trimming took 4 bases from V and 2 from J; bases not matched to a gene: 8. The germline gives CDR1 SGDLS, CDR2 YYNGEE. CDR3 amino acids: CASSPRGQATYEQYF. CDR3 coding DNA: TGTGCCAGCAGCCCCAGGGGACAGGCCACCTACGAGCAGTACTTC. The complete variable domain, with remaining parts taken from reference TRBV9 and TRBJ2-7, reads DSGVTQTPKHLITATGQRVTLRCSPRSGDLSVYWYQQSLDQGLQFLIQYYNGEERAKGNILERFSAQQFPDLHSELNLSSLELGDSALYFCASSPRGQATYEQYFGPGTRLTVT.

This clonotype was recorded many times. The CDR3 DNA follows: TGCGCCAGCAGCTTCGGGGTGGACTACGAGCAGTACTTC. Translation: CASSFGVDYEQYF. The rearrangement joins TRBV5-1 to TRBJ2-7, with a tentative D call TRBD2 (5 bases). CDR3 length: 13 amino acids. With 2 bases removed from V and 3 bases from J, the gap between germline ends came to 9 bases. In germline, CDR1 is SGHRS, CDR2 YFSETQ.

As for this clonotype: A much larger clone differs by one base, so this may be a read error. The chain couples TRBV12-3 or TRBV12-4 to TRBJ2-1; tentative D call: TRBD2 (5 bases). Trimming cost V 10 bases and J 3 bases, with 22 bases left between them. The CDR3 spans 16 residues. Here the CDR3 reads CANRLPPGPLYNEQFF. In DNA, the CDR3 is TGTGCCAACAGACTACCCCCAGGACCTCTCTACAATGAGCAGTTCTTC.

The gene calls are TRBV19 and TRBJ2-1; tentative D call: TRBD1 (6 bases). V was cut by 1 base and J by 5 bases, with 15 bases left in between. The CDR3 has 16 amino acids. Germline V gene sequence: CDR1 LNHDA, CDR2 SQIVND (reference sequence). The CDR3 loop is CASSIVQGRYDNEQFF. The CDR3 DNA reads TGTGCCAGTAGTATAGTCCAGGGGCGATACGACAATGAGCAGTTCTTC.

This clonotype has a handful of counts. This sequence joins TRBV4-2 and TRBJ2-7; 8 positions match TRBD2. The CDR3 runs 14 residues. Trimming cost V 0 bases and J 3 bases; bases outside gene matches: 1. The germline V gene has CDR1 LGHNA and CDR2 YNFKEQ. CDR3: CASSQELADYEQYF. CDR3 sequence (DNA): TGTGCCAGCAGCCAAGAACTAGCGGACTACGAGCAGTACTTC.

Points on this clonotype: This sequence may be a read error, since a much larger clone differs from it by one base. The chain couples TRBV12-3 or TRBV12-4 to TRBJ2-7, with TRBD1 as a possible D gene (6 bases). The CDR3 sequence is 14 residues long. Trimming removed 4 bases at V and 3 bases at J, with 13 bases between. The CDR3 coding sequence is TGTGCCAGCAGTTGGACAGAGGTTGACTACGAGCAGTACTTC. Protein: CASSWTEVDYEQYF.

This clonotype showed up many times. One end of the junction is discordant with germline, which a read error may explain. V and J are TRBV25-1 and TRBJ2-5; D is undetermined. CDR1 and CDR2 (germline): MGHDK, SYGVNS. The CDR3 runs to 10 residues. CDR3 in DNA: TGTGCCACCAGTAGGGAGACCCAGTACTTC. Its translation is CATSRETQYF.